Listed below are T cell receptor beta chains from one sample, sequenced in a study of blood T cell repertoires in COVID-19. Libraries were prepared by immunoSEQ multiplex PCR; TCRdb keeps only in-frame clonotypes and omits some of them. The repertoire holds 150,000 to 200,000 clones, with approximately 87% as singletons. The sample was peripheral blood. These receptors were taken from a woman in her sixties with COVID-19, enrolled during active disease. Both conserved end residues are part of each CDR3. Fields, in order: V gene, clone size, D gene, J gene, CDR3 DNA, CDR3 protein. A D gene is named only where the DNA matches it firmly. Not every row has a clone size; where given, it reads once, few, many or a size class.

V: TRBV5-1; size: .; D: TRBD1; J: TRBJ2-5; DNA: TGCGCCAGCAGCTTGGGCGGGACAGGGGAAGAGACCCAGTACTTC; CDR3: CASSLGGTGEETQYF
V: TRBV5-1; size: .; D: TRBD1; J: TRBJ1-1; DNA: TGCGCCAGCAGCTCAGGGGGCGTTACTGAAGCTTTCTTT; CDR3: CASSSGGVTEAFF
V: TRBV5-1; size: .; D: .; J: TRBJ1-4; DNA: TGCGCCAGCAGCTTGGACAGCCCTAATGAAAAACTGTTTTTT; CDR3: CASSLDSPNEKLFF
V: TRBV11-2; size: .; D: .; J: TRBJ1-2; DNA: TGTGCCAGCAGCCCATTGGCCGGGAAACTGATGAATGGCTACACCTTC; CDR3: CASSPLAGKLMNGYTF
V: TRBV4-3; size: few; D: TRBD1; J: TRBJ1-2; DNA: TGCGCCAGCAGCCAGCGGATTACCGGGACAGGGGGACATGGCTACACCTTC; CDR3: CASSQRITGTGGHGYTF
V: TRBV6-5; size: .; D: .; J: TRBJ2-7; DNA: TGTGCCACACGACCGGGAGGAGGGGGTTACGAGCAGTACTTC; CDR3: CATRPGGGGYEQYF
V: TRBV13; size: once; D: TRBD2; J: TRBJ2-1; DNA: TGTGCCAGCAGCTTAGTCCTAGCGGGAGTTTTCAATGAGCAGTTCTTC; CDR3: CASSLVLAGVFNEQFF
V: TRBV15; size: .; D: .; J: TRBJ1-5; DNA: TGTGCCACCAGCAGAGATAACGGGGAAGGTCAGCCCCAGCATTTT; CDR3: CATSRDNGEGQPQHF
V: TRBV19; size: once; D: .; J: TRBJ2-5; DNA: TGTGCCAGTAGTATAGATCCAGCGGAAGAGACCCAGTACTTC; CDR3: CASSIDPAEETQYF
V: TRBV7-9; size: .; D: .; J: TRBJ2-3; DNA: TGTGCCAGCAGCACGGGATCAGGGACATCAGATACGCAGTATTTT; CDR3: CASSTGSGTSDTQYF
V: TRBV30; size: .; D: .; J: TRBJ1-2; DNA: TGTGCCTGCTTGGCCGGACATGGGTACAAATATGGCTACACCTTC; CDR3: CACLAGHGYKYGYTF
V: TRBV15; size: .; D: .; J: TRBJ2-5; DNA: TGTGCCACCAGCAGAGATCCAAGCGGCCAAGAGACCCAGTACTTC; CDR3: CATSRDPSGQETQYF
V: TRBV6-5; size: .; D: TRBD1; J: TRBJ1-5; DNA: TGTGCCAGCGGAGAGGGGGCGAGCAATCAGCCCCAGCATTTT; CDR3: CASGEGASNQPQHF
V: TRBV15; size: .; D: TRBD1; J: TRBJ1-1; DNA: TGTGCCACCACCCAAGGGGGCTTAAACACTGAAGCTTTCTTT; CDR3: CATTQGGLNTEAFF
V: TRBV12-2; size: .; D: .; J: TRBJ1-2; DNA: TGTGCAAGTCGCTTAGGGGTATGGAGACAGGGGATCTATGGCTACACCTTC; CDR3: CASRLGVWRQGIYGYTF
V: TRBV6-2/TRBV6-3; size: .; D: TRBD2; J: TRBJ2-1; DNA: TGTGCCAGCAGTTACGCGTTAGCGGGAGACCCCCAAGGAGAGCAGTTCTTC; CDR3: CASSYALAGDPQGEQFF
V: TRBV28; size: .; D: .; J: TRBJ2-7; DNA: TGTGCCAGCAGTCCTACAGGGGCCGGGGGTTACGAGCAGTACTTC; CDR3: CASSPTGAGGYEQYF
V: TRBV7-2; size: .; D: .; J: TRBJ2-7; DNA: TGTGCCAGCAGCTTATACCTTTTCGGTGAGCAGTACTTC; CDR3: CASSLYLFGEQYF
V: TRBV20-1; size: .; D: TRBD2; J: TRBJ2-3; DNA: TGCAGTGCTAGTTTCACTAGCGGGGGAAGCACAGATACGCAGTATTTT; CDR3: CSASFTSGGSTDTQYF
V: TRBV3-1/TRBV3-2; size: .; D: TRBD1; J: TRBJ2-7; DNA: TGTGCCAGCAGGCCGGGACAGGGGTTTGACGAGCAGTACTTC; CDR3: CASRPGQGFDEQYF
V: TRBV19; size: .; D: TRBD2; J: TRBJ2-1; DNA: TGTGCCAGTAGTTTTTCAGCGGGAGAAGGGTACAATGAGCAGTTCTTC; CDR3: CASSFSAGEGYNEQFF
V: TRBV25-1; size: .; D: TRBD1; J: TRBJ1-6; DNA: TGTGCCAGCAGTGTCAACAGGGGGAATTCACCCCTCCACTTT; CDR3: CASSVNRGNSPLHF
V: TRBV6-5; size: .; D: .; J: TRBJ2-5; DNA: TGTGCCAGCAGTTACTCTTGGAGAGAACGGGAGACCCAGTACTTC; CDR3: CASSYSWRERETQYF
V: TRBV30; size: .; D: .; J: TRBJ1-2; DNA: TGTGCCTGGACTTATAACTATGGCTACACCTTC; CDR3: CAWTYNYGYTF
V: TRBV3-1/TRBV3-2; size: .; D: .; J: TRBJ1-4; DNA: TGTGCCAGCAGCCAAAACCGGGGGAACGAAAAACTGTTTTTT; CDR3: CASSQNRGNEKLFF
V: TRBV7-9; size: .; D: TRBD1; J: TRBJ2-5; DNA: TGTGCCAGCAGCTTCGTCGGACAGGGCCAAGAGACCCAGTACTTC; CDR3: CASSFVGQGQETQYF
V: TRBV6-5; size: .; D: TRBD1; J: TRBJ1-5; DNA: TGTGCCAGCAGCCGAACAGGGGACAATCAGCCCCAGCATTTT; CDR3: CASSRTGDNQPQHF
V: TRBV4-1; size: few; D: .; J: TRBJ1-6; DNA: TGCGCCAGCAGCCAAGAAAGGCAGGGGTTTTGGAATTCACCCCTCCACTTT; CDR3: CASSQERQGFWNSPLHF
V: TRBV27; size: .; D: TRBD2; J: TRBJ2-2; DNA: TGTGCCAGCAGTTTAGGTCTAGCGGGAGGCCCCGGGGAGCTGTTTTTT; CDR3: CASSLGLAGGPGELFF
V: TRBV20-1; size: .; D: TRBD1; J: TRBJ1-5; DNA: TGCAGTGCTGGTGCCATGACAGGGCGGGGCAGCAATCAGCCCCAGCATTTT; CDR3: CSAGAMTGRGSNQPQHF
V: TRBV19; size: .; D: .; J: TRBJ2-5; DNA: TGTGCCAGTAGTTGGGGCCCCTCCGAAGAGACCCAGTACTTC; CDR3: CASSWGPSEETQYF
V: TRBV7-3; size: once; D: .; J: TRBJ2-5; DNA: TGTGCCAGCAGCCCTACTAGCTACAAGACCCAGTACTTC; CDR3: CASSPTSYKTQYF
V: TRBV9; size: .; D: .; J: TRBJ1-1; DNA: TGTGCCAGCAGCAAATCGACAATTTCATTGAACACTGAAGCTTTCTTT; CDR3: CASSKSTISLNTEAFF
V: TRBV5-1; size: few; D: TRBD1; J: TRBJ1-2; DNA: TGCGCCAGCAGCGCGGGACAGGGGGCGGATGGCTACACCTTC; CDR3: CASSAGQGADGYTF
V: TRBV6-2/TRBV6-3; size: .; D: TRBD2; J: TRBJ2-5; DNA: TGTGCCAGCAGTCGGGGAGGGTCCCAAGAGACCCAGTACTTC; CDR3: CASSRGGSQETQYF
V: TRBV7-9; size: few; D: TRBD1; J: TRBJ1-3; DNA: TGTGCCAGCAGCAAGGACAGGGGAAACACCATATATTTT; CDR3: CASSKDRGNTIYF
V: TRBV7-2; size: .; D: .; J: TRBJ1-1; DNA: TGTGCCAGTAAGCGGCCGGGAAGTTTCACTGAAGCTTTCTTT; CDR3: CASKRPGSFTEAFF
V: TRBV7-2; size: .; D: .; J: TRBJ1-5; DNA: TGTGCCAGCAGCTTGGGAGCCGGGCCATTCCATCAGCCCCAGCATTTT; CDR3: CASSLGAGPFHQPQHF
V: TRBV6-2/TRBV6-3; size: .; D: .; J: TRBJ2-1; DNA: TGTGCCAGCAGTTACGGGGGACAACTGTACAATGAGCAGTTCTTC; CDR3: CASSYGGQLYNEQFF
V: TRBV6-2/TRBV6-3; size: .; D: TRBD1; J: TRBJ1-4; DNA: TGTGCCAGCAGTTTTCGGACAGGGGCGGGTGAAAAACTGTTTTTT; CDR3: CASSFRTGAGEKLFF
V: TRBV10-3; size: .; D: .; J: TRBJ2-4; DNA: TGTGCCATCAGTGACATCCCATCGGGGGCAAGGACAGGTATTCAGTACTTC; CDR3: CAISDIPSGARTGIQYF
V: TRBV28; size: .; D: TRBD1; J: TRBJ1-4; DNA: TGTGCCAGCAGTACGGGACACAGGGGAAGGAATGAAAAACTGTTTTTT; CDR3: CASSTGHRGRNEKLFF
V: TRBV9; size: .; D: .; J: TRBJ1-2; DNA: TGTGCCAGCAGCGCGGGAGGGGGGTCGGGCCACTATGGCTACACCTTC; CDR3: CASSAGGGSGHYGYTF
V: TRBV12-5; size: .; D: TRBD1; J: TRBJ1-2; DNA: TGTGCTAGTGGTTTCTCGACAGGGAACCATAACTATGGCTACACCTTC; CDR3: CASGFSTGNHNYGYTF
V: TRBV15; size: once; D: TRBD1; J: TRBJ1-6; DNA: TGTGCCACCAGCAAGAGGGGGCGAAATTCACCCCTCCACTTT; CDR3: CATSKRGRNSPLHF
V: TRBV10-3; size: .; D: .; J: TRBJ2-3; DNA: TGTGCCATCAGTGAGTTCCTCGGAGACGACACAGATACGCAGTATTTT; CDR3: CAISEFLGDDTDTQYF
V: TRBV11-3; size: once; D: .; J: TRBJ1-2; DNA: TGTGCCAGCAGCTTAGGAGGGCATGGCTACACCTTC; CDR3: CASSLGGHGYTF
V: TRBV30; size: once; D: .; J: TRBJ1-6; DNA: TGTGCCTGGACTCGGGGGAATAATAATTCACCCCTCCACTTT; CDR3: CAWTRGNNNSPLHF
V: TRBV13; size: .; D: TRBD1; J: TRBJ1-1; DNA: TGTGCCAGCAGCTCAATGTTGGGGACAGGGAACACTGAAGCTTTCTTT; CDR3: CASSSMLGTGNTEAFF
V: TRBV13; size: once; D: TRBD2; J: TRBJ2-7; DNA: TGTGCCAGCAGCTTTGTGACGGGAGGGGGGGACGAGCAGTACTTC; CDR3: CASSFVTGGGDEQYF
V: TRBV6-5; size: .; D: .; J: TRBJ2-2; DNA: TGTGCCAGGGAGGGGAGTGGCACCGGGGAGCTGTTTTTT; CDR3: CAREGSGTGELFF
V: TRBV10-3; size: .; D: TRBD2; J: TRBJ2-1; DNA: TGTGCCATCAGGGAGTCGGCGGGAGGGTTATACAATGAGCAGTTCTTC; CDR3: CAIRESAGGLYNEQFF
V: TRBV12-5; size: .; D: .; J: TRBJ1-5; DNA: TGTGCTAGTGGTTTGGTAGCGACAGGTAATAGCAATCAGCCCCAGCATTTT; CDR3: CASGLVATGNSNQPQHF
V: TRBV11-3; size: .; D: .; J: TRBJ2-1; DNA: TGTGCCAGCAGCTTAGGCCCGCGGCCCGCCAATTACAATGAGCAGTTCTTC; CDR3: CASSLGPRPANYNEQFF
V: TRBV29-1; size: .; D: TRBD2; J: TRBJ2-7; DNA: TGCAGCGTTGGGCTAGCGGGAAAAGGGAGCGAGCAGTACTTC; CDR3: CSVGLAGKGSEQYF
V: TRBV7-2; size: .; D: .; J: TRBJ2-3; DNA: TGTGCCAGCAGCTCCTTGGGGGGAGTGCTAGATACGCAGTATTTT; CDR3: CASSSLGGVLDTQYF